The 27 T cell receptor beta chains given below trace back to one sample, sequenced in a study of spatial heterogeneity in lung cancer. In TCRdb, the 5' RACE reads were re-called with MiXCR into one record per CDR3 protein. The repertoire holds roughly 26,000 distinct CDR3 sequences, 4.5% to 7.5% seen once, with around 23% in the top ten. Time point of the sample: blood at routine non-recurrence follow-up after resection. The authors sequenced whole RNA from tumor, nontumor lung or frozen PBMC without sorting. The material sequenced was PBMCs, taken at follow-up. The receptors come from a male donor with early-stage non-small cell lung cancer.

In its sample, this clonotype was seen many times. The chain joins TRBV6-2 or TRBV6-3 to TRBJ1-2; D not certain. The CDR3 is 13 residues long. CDR1 MNHEY and CDR2 SVGEGT come from the germline V gene. The V end was cut by 2 bases, the J end by 8 bases, with 12 bases between. The CDR3 bases are TGTGCCAGCAGTTACACACCCGTCGGCGGCTACACCTTC. Its protein is CASSYTPVGGYTF.

This clonotype was picked up many times. This chain connects TRBV6-2 or TRBV6-3 to TRBJ1-1, with no clear D. V gave up 8 bases and J gave up 2 bases, with 12 bases separating them. The CDR3 has 13 residues. Germline V CDR1 and CDR2: MNHEY, SVGEGT. CDR3 nucleotide sequence: TGTGCCAGCGGCGACTTGAGCAACACTGAAGCTTTCTTT. Its protein product is CASGDLSNTEAFF.

This clonotype was seen repeatedly, ten times or more. V is TRBV20-1 and J is TRBJ1-4, with a possible D match to TRBD1 (6 bases). The CDR3 sequence is 13 residues long. Germline values: CDR1 DFQATT, CDR2 SNEGSKA (reference sequence). The V end lost 4 bases, the J end lost 3 bases, and 9 bases lay between the germline ends. DNA of the CDR3: TGCAGTGCTAAGGACAGCCCTAATGAAAAACTGTTTTTT. The encoded protein is CSAKDSPNEKLFF.

V usage is TRBV7-2 and J usage is TRBJ2-1; D is possibly TRBD1 (7 bases). This CDR3 comprises 16 residues. The germline V gene encodes CDR1 SGHTA and CDR2 FQGNSA. Trimming took 5 bases from V and 5 from J, leaving 19 bases between them. CDR3: CASSPGGRGNNNEQFF. The CDR3 DNA follows: TGTGCCAGCAGCCCAGGGGGGCGGGGCAATAACAATGAGCAGTTCTTC.

The V call is TRBV4-3, the J call TRBJ2-6; tentative D call: TRBD1 (6 bases). The V gene's germline CDR1 is LGHNA and CDR2 YSLEER. This CDR3 region has 18 residues. The V and J ends lost 1 base and 1 base respectively, with 14 bases between them. DNA for the CDR3: TGCGCCAGCAGCCAAGTTGGGGGCGTCGTGTCTGGGGCCAACGTCCTGACTTTC. It is translated as CASSQVGGVVSGANVLTF.

This clonotype was counted at least ten times. The genes are TRBV7-2 and TRBJ2-4; D gene uncertain. The germline V gene encodes CDR1 SGHTA and CDR2 FQGNSA. V was pared by 1 base and J by 0 bases, with 10 bases between. This CDR3 spans 16 amino acids. The CDR3 DNA sequence: TGTGCCAGCAGCTTAGTTTCCGATAGAGCCAAAAACATTCAGTACTTC. Amino acids: CASSLVSDRAKNIQYF.

At least ten counts were recorded for this clonotype. This chain joins TRBV5-4 and TRBJ1-1; 12 nucleotides agree with TRBD1. V lost 3 bases to trimming and J lost 3 bases; unmatched junction nucleotides: 3. The CDR3 is 15 amino acids. Looked up from germline, CDR1 is SGHNT and CDR2 is YYREEE (reference sequence). The CDR3 here is CASSSGQGAYTEAFF. CDR3 nucleotide sequence: TGTGCCAGCAGCTCGGGACAGGGGGCTTACACTGAAGCTTTCTTT.

Ten or more counts support this clonotype. The rearrangement joins TRBV19 to TRBJ2-2; 9 nucleotides agree with TRBD1. J gave up 4 bases and V 7 bases, and 4 bases lay outside the gene matches. This CDR3 has 14 residues. The germline V gene encodes CDR1 LNHDA and CDR2 SQIVND (reference sequence). CDR3 sequence reads: CASTGTGSTGELFF. Here the CDR3 DNA reads TGTGCCAGTACTGGGACAGGGAGCACCGGGGAGCTGTTTTTT.

The sample holds many counts of this clonotype. The chain joins TRBV5-5 to TRBJ2-3, with D possibly being TRBD2 (5 bases). Germline CDR1 reads SGHKS; CDR2 reads YYEKEE (reference sequence). The length of the CDR3 is 17 residues. The ends were cut back, 3 bases at V and 2 bases at J, with 19 bases in the middle. CDR3 bases: TGTGCCAGCAGCTCCGTCGCGGCCCCGAGGGCCACAGATACGCAGTATTTT. Amino acid sequence: CASSSVAAPRATDTQYF.

This clonotype occurred many times. The chain carries TRBV6-2 or TRBV6-3 and TRBJ1-2, with 9 bases that match TRBD1. Germline values: CDR1 MNHEY, CDR2 SVGEGT. The CDR3 covers 15 residues. The V gene end was trimmed by 5 bases and the J gene end by 8 bases; junction bases not matched to a gene: 12. This chain's CDR3 is CASSGTGRRRDGYTF. For the CDR3, the DNA is TGTGCCAGCAGTGGGACAGGGAGAAGGAGGGACGGCTACACCTTC.

This clonotype was seen many times. This rearrangement joins TRBV4-3 to TRBJ2-3, with D perhaps matching TRBD2 (5 bases). V shed 3 bases and J shed 4 bases, with 8 bases lying between them. The CDR3 is 13 residues long. Germline-derived CDR1 and CDR2 are LGHNA and YSLEER. The CDR3: CASSHREADTQYF. DNA for the CDR3: TGCGCCAGCAGCCACCGGGAAGCAGATACGCAGTATTTT.

This clonotype was found many times. This chain joins TRBV7-2 and TRBJ1-4, with TRBD1 matching 10 bases. In germline, CDR1 is SGHTA, CDR2 FQGNSA. V shed 5 bases, J shed 9 bases, and the junction held 6 bases outside the gene matches. CDR3 length: 14 amino acids. CDR3 sequence reads: CASSARTGGQKLFF. In nucleotides, the CDR3 is TGTGCCAGCAGCGCCCGGACAGGGGGGCAAAAACTGTTTTTT.

This clonotype was seen more than once but under ten times. CDR3 in DNA: TGTGCCAGCAGTTACCAGGGACTAGCAGAACATTTTGAGCAGTTCTTC. This sequence encodes CASSYQGLAEHFEQFF. This chain uses TRBV6-5 with TRBJ2-1; TRBD2 aligns across 9 bases. The CDR3 length is 16 residues. From germline, CDR1 is MNHEY and CDR2 SVGAGI. V trimming: 2 bases; J trimming: 9 bases; junction bases outside the gene matches: 11.

This chain links TRBV7-2 with TRBJ2-7; the D gene is possibly TRBD1 (6 bases). V lost 5 bases and J 7 bases, leaving 21 bases between the germline ends. Germline V gene data show CDR1 as SGHTA and CDR2 as FQGNSA. This CDR3 contains 15 residues. The CDR3 is CASSPRGVTGIEQYF. The CDR3 DNA is TGTGCCAGCAGCCCCAGAGGGGTGACAGGCATAGAGCAGTACTTC.

The V and J genes are TRBV2 and TRBJ2-3, with D possibly being TRBD2 (7 bases). The CDR3 consists of 14 residues. V dropped 8 bases and J dropped 2 bases, with 14 bases sitting between them. Germline V gene data show CDR1 as SNHLY and CDR2 as FYNNEI. This chain's CDR3 is CASPAGATTDTQYF. CDR3 nucleotide sequence: TGTGCCAGCCCGGCGGGGGCCACCACAGATACGCAGTATTTT.

This clonotype has more than one count but fewer than ten. The J gene is TRBJ2-1, the V gene TRBV6-2 or TRBV6-3; D may be TRBD2 (5 bases). The CDR3 is 14 amino acids. Germline-derived CDR1 and CDR2 are MNHEY and SVGEGT. V lost 2 bases and J lost 7, with 12 bases in between. CDR3 sequence: CASSYGSLGNEQFF. CDR3 bases: TGTGCCAGCAGTTACGGGAGCTTGGGGAATGAGCAGTTCTTC.

This clonotype was counted many times. The chain employs TRBV7-2 and TRBJ1-2; D not certain. Trimming took 0 bases from V and 5 from J, leaving 10 bases between them. Germline CDR1 reads SGHTA; CDR2 reads FQGNSA. The length of the CDR3 is 14 residues. CDR3 residues: CASSLATTGYGYTF. CDR3 DNA: TGTGCCAGCAGCTTAGCGACTACGGGTTATGGCTACACCTTC.

This chain uses TRBV18 with TRBJ1-1; no reliable D call. Germline V gene sequence: CDR1 KGHSH, CDR2 LQKENI. Trimming left V 1 base short and J 2 bases short, with 11 bases between. The CDR3 covers 15 residues. CDR3 DNA sequence: TGTGCCAGCTCACCACTACCGGGTCCTAACACTGAAGCTTTCTTT. It encodes CASSPLPGPNTEAFF.

There are a few counts of this clonotype. J is TRBJ1-2 and V is TRBV14; no clear D. This CDR3 comprises 13 residues. Per the germline V gene, CDR1 is SGHDN and CDR2 is FVKESK. Trimming left V 1 base short and J 8 bases short, with 11 bases between. The CDR3 loop reads CASSQGSRRGYTF. The CDR3 DNA follows: TGTGCCAGCAGCCAAGGAAGTCGGCGCGGCTACACCTTC. Complete variable domain (other parts from reference TRBV14 and TRBJ1-2): EAGVTQFPSHSVIEKGQTVTLRCDPISGHDNLYWYRRVMGKEIKFLLHFVKESKQDESGMPNNRFLAERTGGTYSTLKVQPAELEDSGVYFCASSQGSRRGYTFGSGTRLTVV.

This clonotype was found many times. CDR3 in amino acids: CASSQKGEQYV. The CDR3 DNA sequence: TGTGCCAGCTCGCAAAAGGGCGAGCAGTACGTC. V usage is TRBV18 and J usage is TRBJ2-7, with D uncertain. V gave up 6 bases and J gave up 6 bases, with 9 bases separating them. The CDR3 is made up of 11 amino acids. CDR1 is KGHSH, CDR2 LQKENI, per germline.

Concerning this clonotype: Just one base apart from a much larger clone, this may be a read error. The chain links TRBV7-2 to TRBJ1-5; D gene unclear. The V end lost 1 base, the J end lost 5 bases, and 3 bases lay between the germline ends. The V gene's germline CDR1 is SGHTA and CDR2 FQGNSA. The CDR3 length is 12 residues. As DNA, the CDR3 is TGTGCCAGCAGCTTAGATTATCAGCCCCAGCATTTT. Its translation is CASSLDYQPQHF. The full variable domain, completed using reference TRBV7-2 and TRBJ1-5, is GAGVSQSPSNKVTEKGKDVELRCDPISGHTALYWYRQSLGQGLEFLIYFQGNSAPDKSGLPSDRFSAERTGGSVSTLTIQRTQQEDSAVYLCASSLDYQPQHFGDGTRLSIL.

The chain links TRBV11-2 to TRBJ1-4; TRBD1 aligns across 7 bases. The V gene end was trimmed by 5 bases and the J gene end by 0 bases; junction bases not matched to a gene: 6. CDR1 is SGHAT and CDR2 is FQNNGV in the germline V gene. This CDR3 is built from 16 residues. CDR3 sequence reads: CASSPGTEATNEKLFF. The CDR3 nucleotides read TGTGCCAGCAGCCCCGGGACAGAGGCAACTAATGAAAAACTGTTTTTT.

This rearrangement joins TRBV12-3 or TRBV12-4 to TRBJ2-3; possibly TRBD1 or TRBD2 for D (6 bases each). Trimming left V 5 bases short and J 2 bases short, with 14 bases between. CDR3 length: 15 amino acids. Here the CDR3 reads CASSMGWGATDTQYF. In DNA form, the CDR3 reads TGTGCCAGCAGTATGGGTTGGGGGGCCACAGATACGCAGTATTTT.

This clonotype was recorded many times. V is TRBV2 and J is TRBJ2-2; D is undetermined. Trimming pared 4 bases from V and 0 bases from J, leaving 6 bases between. This CDR3 contains 14 residues. Germline V gene sequence: CDR1 SNHLY, CDR2 FYNNEI. The CDR3 DNA follows: TGTGCCAGCAGTGGTTGGCCGAACACCGGGGAGCTGTTTTTT. It encodes CASSGWPNTGELFF.

The CDR3 DNA reads TGTGCCAGCAGCCTACAACCGACAGGGAGCGGCGAGACCCAGTACTTC. It translates to CASSLQPTGSGETQYF. The chain employs TRBV7-6 and TRBJ2-5, with 7 bases identical to TRBD1. Germline V gene sequence: CDR1 SGHVS, CDR2 FNYEAQ. This CDR3 comprises 16 residues. The V segment lost 5 bases and the J segment 5 bases; nucleotides outside the gene matches: 14.

The chain uses TRBV6-1 and TRBJ1-1; D call uncertain. Trimming removed 5 bases at V and 2 bases at J, with 12 bases between. CDR1 and CDR2 from the germline V gene are MNHNS and SASEGT. The CDR3 contains 14 residues. This CDR3 is CASSPRGSNTEAFF. CDR3 in DNA: TGTGCCAGCAGTCCACGGGGAAGTAACACTGAAGCTTTCTTT.

This clonotype was seen repeatedly, ten times or more. Here the CDR3 reads CASSPSGTSYNEQFF. CDR3 coding DNA: TGTGCCAGCAGTCCTAGCGGGACATCCTACAATGAGCAGTTCTTC. The chain couples TRBV12-3 or TRBV12-4 to TRBJ2-1; 9 bases align to TRBD2. The CDR3 length is 15 residues. V trimming: 5 bases; J trimming: 1 base; junction bases outside the gene matches: 3.